The 23 T cell receptor beta chains given below trace back to one sample, sequenced in a study of blood T cell repertoires in COVID-19 (TCRdb year 2020). Receptor amplification or capture employed the immunoSEQ multiplex PCR assay. TCRdb mirrors the immuneACCESS table, restricted to in-frame sequences. Some clones are absent from its copies; in checked studies, under half trace to an unresolved V gene, and the reason for the others is unknown. In all, the sample holds some 78,000 clones, and 75% to 90% of those were seen once. About 25% of the sample belongs to the ten largest clones. Sequenced material: peripheral blood. The source of these receptors is a man aged 45-65 years with active or convalescent COVID-19.

The CDR3 sequence is CASSQSSRLGGSPLHF. In DNA form, the CDR3 reads TGTGCCAGCAGCCAATCAAGCAGGTTGGGAGGGTCACCCCTCCACTTT. This rearrangement joins TRBV7-8 to TRBJ1-6; D gene uncertain. Germline lookup yields CDR1 SGHVS and CDR2 FQNEAQ. Trimming stripped 5 bases from V and 10 bases from J, with 21 bases between. The CDR3 loop spans 16 amino acids.

The CDR3 sequence: CASSFGQRNSPLHF. The CDR3 DNA sequence: TGTGCCAGCAGCTTCGGACAGAGAAATTCACCCCTCCACTTT. The chain recombines TRBV11-2 with TRBJ1-6, with D possibly TRBD1 on 6 matching bases. V shed 3 bases and J shed 7 bases, with 10 bases lying between them. The CDR3 is 14 residues long. Germline V gene sequence: CDR1 SGHAT, CDR2 FQNNGV.

The chain recombines TRBV4-1 with TRBJ2-1, with TRBD1 identical over 9 bases. Germline values: CDR1 MGHRA, CDR2 YSYEKL. CDR3 length: 18 residues. V gave up 5 bases and J gave up 0 bases; unmatched junction bases: 11. The CDR3 loop reads CASSDRDRVWSSYNEQFF. The CDR3 nucleotides are TGCGCCAGCAGCGACCGGGACAGGGTTTGGAGCTCCTACAATGAGCAGTTCTTC.

The chain carries TRBV5-6 and TRBJ2-7; D possibly corresponds to TRBD2 (7 bases). V was shortened by 4 bases and J by 0 bases, with 11 bases between the two germline ends. This CDR3 has 14 amino acids. In germline, CDR1 is SGHDT, CDR2 YYEEEE. CDR3 loop: CASSLGGDSYEQYF. CDR3 nucleotides: TGTGCCAGCAGCCTAGGGGGGGACTCCTACGAGCAGTACTTC.

The rearrangement uses TRBV7-9 and TRBJ2-7; a weak D match, TRBD1 (6 bases). Germline CDR1 reads SEHNR; CDR2 reads FQNEAQ (reference sequence). The CDR3 is 12 residues long. Deletions cut 6 bases from V and 7 bases from J, with 13 bases between. The CDR3 DNA follows: TGTGCCAGCAGACCTACAGGGAGAGAGCAGTACTTC. Translating it yields CASRPTGREQYF.

This clone showed up just a few times. The gene calls are TRBV10-3 and TRBJ1-1; 9 bases map to TRBD1. The junction had 4 bases not matched to a gene; V was cut back by 9 bases and J by 2 bases. CDR3 length: 13 amino acids. Germline CDR1 reads ENHRY; CDR2 reads SYGVKD. CDR3 sequence: CAINRGLNTEAFF. The DNA for the CDR3 is TGTGCCATAAACAGGGGGCTAAACACTGAAGCTTTCTTT.

The CDR3: CASSLLAGGIYRGNEQFF. The DNA for the CDR3 is TGCGCCAGCAGCTTACTAGCGGGAGGTATCTATCGGGGGAATGAGCAGTTCTTC. The chain combines TRBV5-1 with TRBJ2-1; 12 nucleotides agree with TRBD2. Trimming at V came to 2 bases and at J to 7 bases, leaving 13 bases not matched to a gene. This CDR3 has 18 amino acids. Germline CDR1 is SGHRS and CDR2 is YFSETQ. Using reference TRBV5-1 and TRBJ2-1 for the parts outside the CDR3, the full variable domain is KAGVTQTPRYLIKTRGQQVTLSCSPISGHRSVSWYQQTPGQGLQFLFEYFSETQRNKGNFPGRFSGRQFSNSRSEMNVSTLELGDSALYLCASSLLAGGIYRGNEQFFGPGTRLTVL.

A few counts support this clone. This rearrangement joins TRBV7-6 to TRBJ2-1; maybe TRBD1 (5 bases). Germline V gives CDR1 SGHVS, CDR2 FNYEAQ. V gave up 2 bases and J gave up 5 bases, with 13 bases separating them. The CDR3 has 15 amino acids. The CDR3 reads CASSLFQGGNNEQFF. The CDR3 DNA is TGTGCCAGCAGCTTATTTCAGGGTGGGAACAATGAGCAGTTCTTC.

This sequence joins TRBV9 and TRBJ2-7; 10 nucleotides agree with TRBD1. Germline V gene data show CDR1 as SGDLS and CDR2 as YYNGEE. V was clipped by 3 bases and J by 0 bases; unmatched bases: 3. The CDR3 has 15 amino acids. CDR3: CASSAGQGSSYEQYF. The DNA for the CDR3 is TGTGCCAGCAGCGCGGGACAGGGGAGCTCCTACGAGCAGTACTTC.

The rearrangement uses TRBV28 and TRBJ2-7, with D maybe TRBD2 (7 bases). This CDR3 is 13 amino acids long. Trimming removed 10 bases from V and 2 bases from J, with 15 bases in between. Germline CDR1 reads MDHEN; CDR2 reads SYDVKM. CDR3 protein: CATWTRGAYEQYF. CDR3 DNA sequence: TGTGCCACTTGGACTAGGGGGGCCTACGAGCAGTACTTC.

CDR3 sequence: CASSPVGGHSGANVLTF. The CDR3 DNA sequence: TGTGCCAGCAGTCCGGTGGGGGGTCACTCTGGGGCCAACGTCCTGACTTTC. The chain has TRBV27 and TRBJ2-6; TRBD2 might be the D (6 bases). Per the germline V gene, CDR1 is MNHEY and CDR2 is SMNVEV (reference sequence). This CDR3 contains 17 residues. V dropped 5 bases and J dropped 0 bases, with 14 bases sitting between them.

DNA for the CDR3: TGTGCCAGCAGAACGGCTTCCGGGGGTCGGGATCAGCCCCAGCATTTT. Translation gives CASRTASGGRDQPQHF. This rearrangement joins TRBV27 to TRBJ1-5; the D gene is possibly TRBD1 (5 bases). V lost 6 bases, J lost 5 bases, and 20 bases lay in between. Germline loops: CDR1 MNHEY, CDR2 SMNVEV (reference sequence). The CDR3 sequence is 16 residues long.

The rearrangement links TRBV3-1 (or the pseudogene TRBV3-2) to TRBJ1-4; 12 bases align to TRBD1. This CDR3 region has 19 residues. In germline, CDR1 is LGHDT, CDR2 YNNKEL (reference sequence). V lost 0 bases, J lost 7 bases, and 12 bases stayed unmatched. The CDR3 DNA sequence: TGTGCCAGCAGCCAAGATATAGTGGGACAGGGGGCTTTCGGTGAAAAACTGTTTTTT. Encoded protein: CASSQDIVGQGAFGEKLFF.

V is TRBV5-4 and J is TRBJ2-3; TRBD2 matches at 13 bases. The CDR3 consists of 16 residues. V lost 4 bases to trimming and J lost 2 bases; unmatched junction nucleotides: 4. In germline, CDR1 is SGHNT, CDR2 YYREEE (reference sequence). CDR3: CASSLGTSGDTDTQYF. In DNA form, the CDR3 reads TGTGCCAGCAGCCTCGGGACTAGCGGGGACACAGATACGCAGTATTTT.

In regard to this clone: This CDR3 is also generated by other DNA sequences in the sample. The chain's CDR3 is CAWSLRNSPLHF. CDR3 sequence (DNA): TGTGCCTGGAGTCTCCGTAATTCACCCCTCCACTTT. The chain recombines TRBV30 with TRBJ1-6; the D is unclear. Germline CDR1 reads GTSNPN; CDR2 reads SVGIG (reference sequence). This CDR3 is built from 12 residues. Trimming removed 2 bases at V and 6 bases at J, with 5 bases between. Full variable domain (rest looked up from reference TRBV30 and TRBJ1-6): SQTIHQWPATLVQPVGSPLSLECTVEGTSNPNLYWYRQAAGRGLQLLFYSVGIGQISSEVPQNLSASRPQDRQFILSSKKLLLSDSGFYLCAWSLRNSPLHFGNGTRLTVT.

The chain uses TRBV21-1 and TRBJ2-1; the DNA was not used to check the table's D call, TRBD2. TRBV21-1 is given as a pseudogene. The CDR3 has 15 amino acids. The CDR3 nucleotides are TGTGCCAGCAGCAAAGTAACTAGCGGGGGCAATGAGCAGTTCTTC. Translated, it gives CASSKVTSGGNEQFF.

The J gene is TRBJ1-5, the V gene TRBV28; 9 bases match TRBD1. Germline-derived CDR1 and CDR2 are MDHEN and SYDVKM. The J segment lost 4 bases and the V segment lost 5 bases, leaving 6 bases of the junction unmatched. The CDR3 is made up of 15 amino acids. The CDR3 DNA reads TGTGCCAGCAGTCCGACAGGGGGGGAGAATCAGCCCCAGCATTTT. This translates into CASSPTGGENQPQHF.

The chain uses TRBV12-5 and TRBJ1-2; D not certain. The germline V gene has CDR1 LGHNT and CDR2 FRNRAP. Trimming cost V 2 bases and J 6 bases, with 16 bases left between them. The CDR3 sequence is 15 residues long. Here the CDR3 DNA reads TGTGCTAGTGGTTTGAGAGGGATCCCATCGGATGGCTACACCTTC. It is translated as CASGLRGIPSDGYTF.

The chain carries TRBV7-2 and TRBJ2-3; 13 bases match TRBD2. The CDR3 runs to 19 residues. V lost 0 bases and J lost 0; bases outside the gene matches: 6. CDR1 and CDR2 from the germline V gene are SGHTA and FQGNSA. CDR3 coding DNA: TGTGCCAGCAGCTTAGCTAGGACTAGCGGGGGAAGCAGCACAGATACGCAGTATTTT. Its protein is CASSLARTSGGSSTDTQYF.

This clone has just a few counts. The chain has TRBV7-6 and TRBJ2-5; TRBD2 matches 8 bases. The CDR3 is made up of 14 amino acids. Germline trimming cut 3 bases from V and 5 bases from J; bases unmatched to any gene: 5. CDR1 and CDR2 (germline): SGHVS, FNYEAQ. CDR3 nucleotides: TGTGCCAGCAGCTTCGCTAGCGGGTCGGAGACCCAGTACTTC. Its protein is CASSFASGSETQYF. Combining the CDR3 with reference TRBV7-6 and TRBJ2-5 gives the whole variable domain GAGVSQSPRYKVTKRGQDVALRCDPISGHVSLYWYRQALGQGPEFLTYFNYEAQQDKSGLPNDRFSAERPEGSISTLTIQRTEQRDSAMYRCASSFASGSETQYFGPGTRLLVL.

This clone has only a few counts. This chain links TRBV7-8 with TRBJ1-2, with D maybe TRBD1 (5 bases). Germline assignment: CDR1 SGHVS and CDR2 FQNEAQ. With 2 bases removed from V and 0 bases from J, the gap between germline ends came to 7 bases. The CDR3 loop spans 14 amino acids. The CDR3 protein is CASSLRTSNYGYTF. The CDR3 DNA sequence: TGTGCCAGCAGCTTAAGGACATCTAACTATGGCTACACCTTC.

The rearrangement uses TRBV30 and TRBJ2-7; D possibly corresponds to TRBD2 (6 bases). Per the germline V gene, CDR1 is GTSNPN and CDR2 is SVGIG (reference sequence). Trimming removed 1 base at V and 3 bases at J, with 13 bases between. The CDR3 is made up of 14 amino acids. The CDR3 DNA reads as TGTGCCTGGAGTGGGGGGGACGTAAGCTACGAGCAGTACTTC. Translation: CAWSGGDVSYEQYF.

The J gene is TRBJ1-2, the V gene TRBV28, with TRBD1 identical over 8 bases. Germline lookup yields CDR1 MDHEN and CDR2 SYDVKM. The CDR3 contains 14 residues. Unmatched junction bases numbered 4, after V lost 5 bases and J lost 2 bases. This chain's CDR3 is CASSRQGRNYGYTF. In nucleotides, the CDR3 is TGTGCCAGCAGTAGACAGGGGAGGAACTATGGCTACACCTTC.